This T cell receptor beta chain is drawn from a study of shared clonotypes between healthy human individuals. The CDR3 has 16 amino acids. The trim removed 5 bases at V and 6 bases at J, leaving 7 bases unmatched. The germline V gene has CDR1 SEHNR and CDR2 FQNEAQ (reference sequence). The data were produced by immunoSEQ multiplex PCR, yet TCRdb's version contains in-frame clones alone and is incomplete. The sample lists 450,000 or so clones; around 77% were seen once. The TCR comes from a woman in her forties in good health. Some clones in this sample may be carry-over from other donors' samples. The rearrangement links TRBV7-9 to TRBJ2-2; TRBD2 aligns across 12 bases. Specimen: PBMCs. The CDR3 is CASSPRLAGVSGELFF. The CDR3 bases are TGTGCCAGCAGCCCGAGACTAGCGGGAGTATCCGGGGAGCTGTTTTTT. Supplemented by reference TRBV7-9 and TRBJ2-2, the full variable domain reads DTGVSQNPRHKITKRGQNVTFRCDPISEHNRLYWYRQTLGQGPEFLTYFQNEAQLEKSRLLSDRFSAERPKGSFSTLEIQRTEQGDSAMYLCASSPRLAGVSGELFFGEGSRLTVL.